These T cell receptor beta chains were read from a single sample in a study of blood T cell repertoires in COVID-19. Assay used: immunoSEQ multiplex PCR; TCRdb lists only in-frame clones, some missing. Of 85,000 to 120,000 clones listed, 75% to 90% are singletons. The specimen was peripheral blood. All receptors come from a woman aged 50 to 60 with COVID-19, enrolled during active disease. CDR3s include the opening cysteine and the closing phenylalanine or tryptophan. Each record gives: J gene, V gene, D gene, CDR3 length, clone size, CDR3 DNA, CDR3 protein. A D gene is named only where the DNA matches it firmly. Expanded clones get a size class; other rows say once, few or many, or leave the size out.

j_gene: TRBJ1-5
v_gene: TRBV4-1
d_gene: TRBD1
len: 16
abundance: -
CDR3nt: TGCGCCAGCAGCCAATTTATAGGACAGGGCCATCAGCCCCAGCATTTT
CDR3aa: CASSQFIGQGHQPQHF

j_gene: TRBJ2-7
v_gene: TRBV6-1
d_gene: -
len: 14
abundance: -
CDR3nt: TGTGCCAGCATTTTGAACCAGGGGAGCAACGAGCAGTACTTC
CDR3aa: CASILNQGSNEQYF

j_gene: TRBJ1-1
v_gene: TRBV12-3/TRBV12-4
d_gene: -
len: 13
abundance: once
CDR3nt: TGTGCCAGCAGTTTAAGGGAGGGGGCTGAAGCTTTCTTT
CDR3aa: CASSLREGAEAFF

j_gene: TRBJ2-2
v_gene: TRBV7-7
d_gene: -
len: 14
abundance: -
CDR3nt: TGTGCCAGCAGCTTAGCAGGGGGAACCGGGGAGCTGTTTTTT
CDR3aa: CASSLAGGTGELFF

j_gene: TRBJ1-2
v_gene: TRBV6-5
d_gene: TRBD1
len: 15
abundance: -
CDR3nt: TGTGCCAGCAGTTGGGAAACAGGGGGACGGTATGGCTACACCTTC
CDR3aa: CASSWETGGRYGYTF

j_gene: TRBJ2-3
v_gene: TRBV10-3
d_gene: TRBD2
len: 15
abundance: -
CDR3nt: TGTGCCATCAGTGACTCCCGGACTAGCGGGGATACGCAGTATTTT
CDR3aa: CAISDSRTSGDTQYF

j_gene: TRBJ1-1
v_gene: TRBV3-1/TRBV3-2
d_gene: -
len: 14
abundance: -
CDR3nt: TGTGCCAGCAGCCAACAGGGGCCGGCCACTGAAGCTTTCTTT
CDR3aa: CASSQQGPATEAFF

j_gene: TRBJ2-1
v_gene: TRBV7-9
d_gene: -
len: 13
abundance: -
CDR3nt: TGTGCCAGCAGCTTAGTATCCTACAATGAGCAGTTCTTC
CDR3aa: CASSLVSYNEQFF

j_gene: TRBJ2-3
v_gene: TRBV5-1
d_gene: TRBD2
len: 16
abundance: -
CDR3nt: TGCGCCAGCAGCTTGAATCTAGCGGGGAACACAGATACGCAGTATTTT
CDR3aa: CASSLNLAGNTDTQYF

j_gene: TRBJ1-4
v_gene: TRBV6-1
d_gene: TRBD1
len: 18
abundance: -
CDR3nt: TGTGCCAGCAGTGAAGCTTTTCTGGGGGGACAGACTAATGAAAAACTGTTTTTT
CDR3aa: CASSEAFLGGQTNEKLFF

j_gene: TRBJ1-4
v_gene: TRBV6-5
d_gene: -
len: 15
abundance: -
CDR3nt: TGTGCCAGCAGTACCCCGGGAGGGATAAGGGAAAAACTGTTTTTT
CDR3aa: CASSTPGGIREKLFF

j_gene: TRBJ2-5
v_gene: TRBV23-1
d_gene: -
len: 17
abundance: -
CDR3nt: TGCGCCAGCACCCAATTGGGGATTCGGGGGTGCAAAGAGACCCAGTACTTC
CDR3aa: CASTQLGIRGCKETQYF

j_gene: TRBJ2-5
v_gene: TRBV11-2
d_gene: -
len: 13
abundance: -
CDR3nt: TGTGCCAGCAGCCACAGAGGGGGAGAGACCCAGTACTTC
CDR3aa: CASSHRGGETQYF

j_gene: TRBJ1-6
v_gene: TRBV9
d_gene: -
len: 15
abundance: -
CDR3nt: TGTGCCAGCAGCACCGGCCCAGGGTCGGGTTCACCCCTCCACTTT
CDR3aa: CASSTGPGSGSPLHF

j_gene: TRBJ1-5
v_gene: TRBV7-2
d_gene: -
len: 15
abundance: once
CDR3nt: TGTGCCAGCAGCTCAAGCATTTCAGGAACCCAGCCCCAGCATTTT
CDR3aa: CASSSSISGTQPQHF

j_gene: TRBJ2-7
v_gene: TRBV7-9
d_gene: TRBD2
len: 13
abundance: -
CDR3nt: TGTGCCAGCAGCTCCGGGACTAGTGACGAGCAGTACTTC
CDR3aa: CASSSGTSDEQYF

j_gene: TRBJ2-1
v_gene: TRBV11-2
d_gene: -
len: 15
abundance: -
CDR3nt: TGTGCCAGCAGCTTCCGGGGAGTACTCTTGAATGAGCAGTTCTTC
CDR3aa: CASSFRGVLLNEQFF

j_gene: TRBJ1-1
v_gene: TRBV7-3
d_gene: TRBD1
len: 14
abundance: -
CDR3nt: TGTGCCAGCAGCGTACAGGGGGCTGGAACTGAAGCTTTCTTT
CDR3aa: CASSVQGAGTEAFF

j_gene: TRBJ1-6
v_gene: TRBV7-2
d_gene: -
len: 15
abundance: -
CDR3nt: TGTGCCAGCAGCTTTGTGGACAGCTATAATTCACCCCTCCACTTT
CDR3aa: CASSFVDSYNSPLHF

j_gene: TRBJ2-7
v_gene: TRBV5-6
d_gene: -
len: 15
abundance: -
CDR3nt: TGTGCCAGCAGCGAAGAACCAGGGGTCTCCTACGAGCAGTACTTC
CDR3aa: CASSEEPGVSYEQYF

j_gene: TRBJ2-7
v_gene: TRBV9
d_gene: -
len: 14
abundance: -
CDR3nt: TGTGCCAGCAGCGTGGGGCAGAGCGCGTACGAGCAGTACTTC
CDR3aa: CASSVGQSAYEQYF

j_gene: TRBJ2-7
v_gene: TRBV27
d_gene: TRBD2
len: 14
abundance: -
CDR3nt: TGTGCCAGCAGTCCGGGGACTAGCCTGCTCGAGCAGTACTTC
CDR3aa: CASSPGTSLLEQYF

j_gene: TRBJ2-2
v_gene: TRBV10-3
d_gene: TRBD1
len: 15
abundance: -
CDR3nt: TGTGCCATCAGTCCCGGGACAGGGGCCACCGGGGAGCTGTTTTTT
CDR3aa: CAISPGTGATGELFF

j_gene: TRBJ2-3
v_gene: TRBV7-9
d_gene: -
len: 11
abundance: -
CDR3nt: TGTGCGGGGGGGGGCGGAGATACGCAGTATTTT
CDR3aa: CAGGGGDTQYF

j_gene: TRBJ1-4
v_gene: TRBV28
d_gene: -
len: 12
abundance: -
CDR3nt: TGTGCCAGCATGGGGCAAAATGAAAAACTGTTTTTT
CDR3aa: CASMGQNEKLFF

j_gene: TRBJ2-5
v_gene: TRBV3-1/TRBV3-2
d_gene: TRBD1
len: 14
abundance: -
CDR3nt: TGTGCCAGCAGCCAAGCCGACAGGGGGGGGACCCAGTACTTC
CDR3aa: CASSQADRGGTQYF

j_gene: TRBJ1-4
v_gene: TRBV4-1
d_gene: -
len: 13
abundance: -
CDR3nt: TGCGCCAGCAGCCAAGTCTCCGGGGAAAAACTGTTTTTT
CDR3aa: CASSQVSGEKLFF